Below, 3 T cell receptor beta chains from the same sample are listed, as sequenced in a study of tumor and adjacent non-tumor tissue in lung cancer. A modified ARM-PCR protocol with three rounds of nested PCR amplified TCRbeta. TCRdb re-called the multiplex PCR reads through MiXCR, storing one row per CDR3 protein. The data contain tens of thousands of distinct CDR3 sequences, 60% to 70% of them singletons. This sample's RNA came from whole unsorted tissue. More than 3 cm separated this lung sample from the edge of the tumor. The sample consisted of distant non-tumor lung tissue. The receptor source for this set is a woman aged 35 to 49 with non-small cell lung cancer.

This clonotype is a singleton in its sample. This is likely a read error, given that the CDR3 carries no conserved phenylalanine or tryptophan at its end. The CDR3 reads CASSWSGLSGANVLTL. The CDR3, as DNA: TGTGCCAGCAGCTGGTCAGGCCTCTCTGGGGCGAACGTCCTGACTCTC. V and J are TRBV11-2 and TRBJ2-6; maybe TRBD1 (5 bases). This CDR3 is built from 16 residues. CDR1 is SGHAT, CDR2 FQNNGV, per germline.

The chain couples TRBV6-5 to TRBJ1-2; D gene unclear. The CDR3 is 13 residues long. V was clipped by 0 bases and J by 8 bases, with 10 bases between them. Germline V gene lookup returns CDR1 MNHEY and CDR2 SVGAGI. In nucleotides, the CDR3 is TGTGCCAGCAGTTACTCGATGTGGCAGGGCTACACCTTC. Translated, it gives CASSYSMWQGYTF.

This clonotype was found a few times. A much larger clone differs by one base, so this may be a read error. Without the conserved terminal phenylalanine or tryptophan, this CDR3 likely stems from a read error. The rearrangement uses TRBV14 and TRBJ1-2, with D hard to call. In germline, CDR1 is SGHDN, CDR2 FVKESK. V lost 1 base and J lost 6, with 9 bases in between. CDR3 length equals 13 residues. The CDR3 DNA follows: TGTGCCAGCAGCCAAGGGAGGAATGATGGCTACACCTCC. Amino acids: CASSQGRNDGYTS.